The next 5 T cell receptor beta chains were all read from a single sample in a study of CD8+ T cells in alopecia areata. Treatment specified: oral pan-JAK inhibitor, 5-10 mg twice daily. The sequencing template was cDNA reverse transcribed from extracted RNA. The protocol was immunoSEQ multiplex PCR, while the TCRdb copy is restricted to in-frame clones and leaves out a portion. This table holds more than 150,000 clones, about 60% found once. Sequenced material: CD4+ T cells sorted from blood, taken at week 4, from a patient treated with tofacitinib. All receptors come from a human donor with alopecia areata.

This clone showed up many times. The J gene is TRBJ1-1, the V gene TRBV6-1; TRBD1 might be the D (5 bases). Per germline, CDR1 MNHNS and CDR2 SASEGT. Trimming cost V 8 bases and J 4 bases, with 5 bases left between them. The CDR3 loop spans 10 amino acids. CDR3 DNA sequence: TGTGCCAGCCAGGGCACTGAAGCTTTCTTT. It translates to CASQGTEAFF.

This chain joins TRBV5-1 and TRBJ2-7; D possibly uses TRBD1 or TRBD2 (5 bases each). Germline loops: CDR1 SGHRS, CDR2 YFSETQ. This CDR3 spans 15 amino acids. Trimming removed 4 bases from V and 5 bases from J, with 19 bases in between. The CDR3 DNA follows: TGCGCCAGCAGCCAGCAACCGGGGACCTTCAACGAGCAGTACTTC. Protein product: CASSQQPGTFNEQYF.

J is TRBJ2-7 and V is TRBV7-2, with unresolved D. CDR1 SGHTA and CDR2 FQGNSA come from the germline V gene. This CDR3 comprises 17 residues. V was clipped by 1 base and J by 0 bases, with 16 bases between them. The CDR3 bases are TGTGCCAGCAGCTTAGGAAGAGTTGTGGCCATCTCCTACGAGCAGTACTTC. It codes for CASSLGRVVAISYEQYF.

CDR3 protein: CASSGRELETQYF. As DNA, the CDR3 is TGTGCCAGCAGTGGCCGGGAACTCGAGACCCAGTACTTC. V gene TRBV2 combines with J gene TRBJ2-5; TRBD2 might be the D (5 bases). The CDR3 covers 13 residues. CDR1 and CDR2 (germline): SNHLY, FYNNEI. V was cut by 4 bases and J by 5 bases, with 11 bases left in between.

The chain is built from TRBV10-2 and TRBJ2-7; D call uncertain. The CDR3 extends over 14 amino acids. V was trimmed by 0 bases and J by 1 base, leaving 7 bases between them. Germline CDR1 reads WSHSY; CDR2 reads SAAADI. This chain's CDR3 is CASSESVQSYEQYF. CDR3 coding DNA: TGCGCCAGCAGTGAGTCTGTACAGTCCTACGAGCAGTACTTC.